This T cell receptor (beta chain) was recovered during a study of blood T cell repertoires in COVID-19. Background on the study: Samples came from the United States, Italy and Spain, spanning acute and convalescent COVID-19. Nucleic acid was either cDNA or gDNA, and it came from T cells, B-cell-depleted T cells, or PBMCs.

Enrollment of patients from Seattle took place during active infection, with longitudinal follow-up. The J segment lost 3 bases and the V segment lost 4 bases, leaving 4 bases of the junction unmatched. Germline loops: CDR1 SGDLS, CDR2 YYNGEE. The CDR3 runs 15 residues. In the original analysis: Quantification of nucleated cells was approximated via reference gene primer amplification. Libraries were prepared by immunoSEQ multiplex PCR; TCRdb keeps only in-frame clonotypes and omits some of them. That table supplies the V and J calls and clone size; D and trimming were determined from the DNA. The sample consists of 150,000 or so clones, around 90% of them appearing once.

Sequenced material: peripheral blood. The clonotype was recovered from a man aged 60 to 75 with COVID-19, enrolled during active disease. V and J are TRBV9 and TRBJ2-7; 13 positions match TRBD2. The CDR3 loop reads CASSPRTSGSYEQYF. CDR3 sequence (DNA): TGTGCCAGCAGCCCAAGGACTAGCGGGAGCTACGAGCAGTACTTC.